A single sample gave rise to the 22 T cell receptor beta chains below, sequenced in a study of OX40 agonist ivuxolimab in advanced cancers. Receptor libraries were prepared by the immunoSEQ multiplex PCR assay. Held by TCRdb, this immuneACCESS table contains in-frame sequences only and omits some clones. Under half of the omission traces to an unresolved V gene where checked; the cause of the rest is unknown. The sample table records 50,000 to 75,000 clones; approximately 90% of these occur just once. Jointly, the top ten make up just under 0.35% of the sample. Material: CD4+ or CD8+ T cells sorted from blood, obtained in a trial of the OX40 agonist ivuxolimab. The receptors originated from an adult with an advanced solid tumor such as melanoma, head and neck, liver or kidney cancer.

The chain links TRBV7-8 to TRBJ2-7; D may be TRBD1 or TRBD2 (5 bases each). CDR3 length equals 17 residues. V was trimmed by 5 bases and J by 2 bases, leaving 22 bases between them. Germline-derived CDR1 and CDR2 are SGHVS and FQNEAQ. The CDR3 protein is CASSPGAWVLGTYEQYF. The CDR3 region has the DNA TGTGCCAGCAGCCCCGGGGCGTGGGTTCTCGGGACCTACGAGCAGTACTTC.

The chain employs TRBV5-1 and TRBJ1-5; D ambiguous. V lost 1 base to trimming and J lost 1 base, with 6 bases between them. Germline CDR1 and CDR2: SGHRS and YFSETQ. CDR3 length equals 14 residues. The CDR3 nucleotides are TGCGCCAGCAGCTTGACGGGGAGCAATCAGCCCCAGCATTTT. It translates to CASSLTGSNQPQHF. Using reference TRBV5-1 and TRBJ1-5 for the parts outside the CDR3, the full variable domain is KAGVTQTPRYLIKTRGQQVTLSCSPISGHRSVSWYQQTPGQGLQFLFEYFSETQRNKGNFPGRFSGRQFSNSRSEMNVSTLELGDSALYLCASSLTGSNQPQHFGDGTRLSIL.

This sequence joins TRBV7-2 and TRBJ1-1; 10 bases line up with TRBD1. This CDR3 region has 14 residues. Trimming removed 8 bases from V and 8 bases from J; junction bases left unmatched: 11. CDR1 is SGHTA and CDR2 is FQGNSA in the germline V gene. As DNA, the CDR3 is TGTGCCAGCCGACCCGGGACAGGGGAGTTAGAAGCTTTCTTT. It is translated as CASRPGTGELEAFF.

The chain recombines TRBV10-3 with TRBJ2-1, with TRBD2 as a possible D gene (8 bases). The V gene lost 7 bases and the J gene lost 3 bases, with 19 bases spanning the gap. The CDR3 contains 16 residues. Germline V CDR1 and CDR2: ENHRY, SYGVKD. The CDR3 bases are TGTGCCATCATAGACAGGGCTGGGACTAGCTACAATGAGCAGTTCTTC. Translated, it gives CAIIDRAGTSYNEQFF.

The V and J genes are TRBV21-1 and TRBJ2-3; TRBD2, the table's D call, was not compared with the DNA. TRBV21-1 is a pseudogene. CDR3 length: 14 residues. The CDR3 loop is CASSKGTSADTQYF. The CDR3 DNA reads as TGTGCCAGCAGCAAAGGGACTAGCGCAGATACGCAGTATTTT.

This clone showed up just a few times. The gene calls are TRBV5-4 and TRBJ2-7, with 7 nucleotides matching TRBD2. Germline V gives CDR1 SGHNT, CDR2 YYREEE (reference sequence). CDR3 length equals 16 residues. V shed 1 base and J 0 bases; nucleotides not matched to a gene: 7. The DNA of the CDR3 is TGTGCCAGCAGCTTGAATGGCGGGGGAAGCTCCTACGAGCAGTACTTC. This encodes CASSLNGGGSSYEQYF.

With respect to this clone: At one end the junction does not follow the germline gene, possibly because of a read error. The chain combines TRBV27 with TRBJ1-1; D gene unclear. Germline V gene data show CDR1 as MNHEY and CDR2 as SMNVEV (reference sequence). The CDR3 loop spans 13 amino acids. The CDR3 is CASTPRARAEVFF. The CDR3, as DNA: TGTGCCAGCACCCCTCGGGCGAGGGCCGAAGTTTTCTTT.

This chain connects TRBV21-1 to TRBJ2-7; the table's D call of TRBD1 was not tested on the DNA. TRBV21-1 represents a pseudogene. There are 17 residues in the CDR3. The CDR3 here is CASSNIEQGESSYEQYF. CDR3 nucleotides: TGTGCCAGCAGCAATATTGAACAGGGGGAGAGCTCCTACGAGCAGTACTTC.

The chain carries TRBV6-5 and TRBJ2-1; possibly TRBD2 for D (6 bases). CDR3 length equals 15 residues. V lost 0 bases, J lost 4 bases, and 10 bases lay in between. Germline V lookup: CDR1 MNHEY, CDR2 SVGAGI. DNA for the CDR3: TGTGCCAGCAGTTACTCGGGACTCACATACAATGAGCAGTTCTTC. This gives the protein CASSYSGLTYNEQFF.

This clone came up once. The chain has TRBV5-8 and TRBJ1-1, with a weak D call TRBD1 (6 bases). The germline CDR1 and CDR2 sequences are SGHTS and YDEGEE. The CDR3 is made up of 15 amino acids. Trimming pared 0 bases from V and 2 bases from J, leaving 11 bases between. The CDR3 spells CASSLVIGGNTEAFF. CDR3 nucleotides: TGTGCCAGCAGCTTGGTAATAGGGGGAAACACTGAAGCTTTCTTT. Full variable domain (missing parts from reference TRBV5-8 and TRBJ1-1): EAGVTQSPTHLIKTRGQQATLRCSPISGHTSVYWYQQALGLGLQFLLWYDEGEERNRGNFPPRFSGRQFPNYSSELNVNALELEDSALYLCASSLVIGGNTEAFFGQGTRLTVV.

This clone was found once. The chain couples TRBV5-4 to TRBJ2-7, with D perhaps matching TRBD2 (6 bases). The V gene's germline CDR1 is SGHNT and CDR2 YYREEE (reference sequence). Trimming took 4 bases from V and 0 from J, leaving 17 bases between them. The CDR3 totals 16 residues. In DNA form, the CDR3 reads TGTGCCAGCAGCCCCGGGGGATTAATGAGCTCCTACGAGCAGTACTTC. Protein: CASSPGGLMSSYEQYF.

The chain joins TRBV2 to TRBJ1-4; 7 bases agree with TRBD1. V gave up 10 bases and J gave up 3 bases; unmatched junction bases: 5. This CDR3 region has 13 residues. Germline assignment: CDR1 SNHLY and CDR2 FYNNEI. The CDR3 nucleotides read TGTGCCACCCGACAGGGTTCTAATGAAAAACTGTTTTTT. It yields the protein CATRQGSNEKLFF.

This clone has just one count. The rearrangement links TRBV7-3 to TRBJ2-7, with 9 nucleotides matching TRBD1. CDR1 is SGHTA and CDR2 is FQGTGA in the germline V gene. With V trimmed by 3 bases and J by 3 bases, 3 bases remained unmatched. The CDR3 consists of 14 residues. The CDR3 spells CASSLGQGNYEQYF. CDR3 sequence (DNA): TGTGCCAGCAGCTTGGGACAGGGAAACTACGAGCAGTACTTC.

The chain has TRBV7-2 and TRBJ1-2; D unclear. V was shortened by 5 bases and J by 8 bases, with 15 bases between the two germline ends. This CDR3 spans 13 amino acids. Looked up from germline, CDR1 is SGHTA and CDR2 is FQGNSA. The CDR3 reads CASSLSRIGGYTF. In DNA, the CDR3 is TGTGCCAGCAGCCTGAGTCGGATCGGGGGCTACACCTTC.

The CDR3 here is CATQGSYNSPLHF. The CDR3, as DNA: TGTGCCACCCAAGGCTCCTATAATTCACCCCTCCACTTT. V is TRBV10-3 and J is TRBJ1-6; D is ambiguous. The CDR3 consists of 13 residues. Germline V gives CDR1 ENHRY, CDR2 SYGVKD. Trimming cost V 10 bases and J 0 bases, with 7 bases left between them.

The chain recombines TRBV5-1 with TRBJ1-5, with D unresolved. V dropped 0 bases and J dropped 1 base, with 8 bases sitting between them. The CDR3 is made up of 15 amino acids. Germline assignment: CDR1 SGHRS and CDR2 YFSETQ. Here the CDR3 DNA reads TGCGCCAGCAGCTTGGAAGGTGGGAGCAATCAGCCCCAGCATTTT. As protein: CASSLEGGSNQPQHF.

This clone appeared a single time. This rearrangement joins TRBV7-2 to TRBJ1-6; no firm D call. The CDR3 is 13 amino acids. The V gene lost 4 bases and the J gene lost 6 bases, with 7 bases spanning the gap. Germline loops: CDR1 SGHTA, CDR2 FQGNSA. CDR3 in amino acids: CASSSDLNSPLHF. The DNA of the CDR3 is TGTGCCAGCAGCTCCGACCTTAATTCACCCCTCCACTTT. The full variable domain, in which reference TRBV7-2 and TRBJ1-6 provide the parts outside the CDR3, is GAGVSQSPSNKVTEKGKDVELRCDPISGHTALYWYRQSLGQGLEFLIYFQGNSAPDKSGLPSDRFSAERTGGSVSTLTIQRTQQEDSAVYLCASSSDLNSPLHFGNGTRLTVT.

The V call is TRBV19, the J call TRBJ1-4; weak D call: TRBD1 (5 bases). This CDR3 contains 14 residues. Trimming took off 5 bases at V and 8 bases at J, with 15 bases between the two ends. Germline V lookup: CDR1 LNHDA, CDR2 SQIVND (reference sequence). The CDR3 loop is CASSRDSGWEKLFF. The DNA for the CDR3 is TGTGCCAGTAGTCGGGACTCCGGGTGGGAAAAACTGTTTTTT.

The chain joins TRBV7-8 to TRBJ1-2, with TRBD1 identical over 7 bases. There are 14 residues in the CDR3. Germline loops: CDR1 SGHVS, CDR2 FQNEAQ. V lost 6 bases and J lost 7; bases outside the gene matches: 11. The CDR3 sequence: CASSSRGTLGGYTF. The CDR3 DNA is TGTGCCAGCAGTTCCAGGGGGACGTTGGGTGGCTACACCTTC. Together with reference TRBV7-8 and TRBJ1-2, the CDR3 gives the full variable domain: GAGVSQSPRYKVAKRGQDVALRCDPISGHVSLFWYQQALGQGPEFLTYFQNEAQLDKSGLPSDRFFAERPEGSVSTLKIQRTQQEDSAVYLCASSSRGTLGGYTFGSGTRLTVV.

This clone was observed a single time. The V call is TRBV7-6, the J call TRBJ2-3, with 12 bases lining up with TRBD2. This CDR3 spans 15 amino acids. Germline V CDR1 and CDR2: SGHVS, FNYEAQ. With V trimmed by 4 bases and J by 7 bases, 6 bases remained unmatched. The DNA for the CDR3 is TGTGCCAGCAGCTCTCTAGCGGGGGGGCAGAATACGCAGTATTTT. Translated, it gives CASSSLAGGQNTQYF.

This chain joins TRBV30 and TRBJ2-5; D gene unclear. V was shortened by 2 bases and J by 3 bases, with 4 bases between the two germline ends. The CDR3 has 11 residues. Germline V lookup: CDR1 GTSNPN, CDR2 SVGIG (reference sequence). In DNA form, the CDR3 reads TGTGCCTGGAGTCCGAAAGAGACCCAGTACTTC. Translation gives CAWSPKETQYF.

This clone was seen a single time. The V gene is TRBV4-3, the J gene TRBJ2-7; D gene ambiguous. This CDR3 comprises 13 residues. Germline V gives CDR1 LGHNA, CDR2 YSLEER. V was clipped by 0 bases and J by 4 bases, with 7 bases between them. In DNA form, the CDR3 reads TGCGCCAGCAGCCAAGATAATCGATACGAGCAGTACTTC. This codes for CASSQDNRYEQYF.